This TCR beta chain was sequenced in a study of T cell responses to AZD1222 COVID-19 vaccine. Clones were read by immunoSEQ multiplex PCR, and TCRdb kept only the in-frame ones, dropping some. The table records about 270,000 clones, almost 95% of them present only once. Germline loops: CDR1 SGHTA, CDR2 FQGTGA. This CDR3 is 14 amino acids long. Between the trimmed V and J ends, which lost 4 bases and 3 bases, there was a span of 9 bases. Study-level results: Unmutated variant regions are reportedly targeted by nearly half of spike-specific TCRs. Vaccine-associated CD4 TCRs spanned spike, dominant at 160-218 and 743-854.

In the case of this clone: Its antigen is unknown.

Sample: peripheral blood, taken 28 days after the second AZD1222 dose. This clonotype was sampled from an adult who received the AZD1222 COVID-19 vaccine. The rearrangement uses TRBV7-3 and TRBJ2-2; D is uncertain. In DNA form, the CDR3 reads TGTGCCAGCAGCTCGGACGGTTACACCGGGGAGCTGTTTTTT. The encoded protein is CASSSDGYTGELFF.